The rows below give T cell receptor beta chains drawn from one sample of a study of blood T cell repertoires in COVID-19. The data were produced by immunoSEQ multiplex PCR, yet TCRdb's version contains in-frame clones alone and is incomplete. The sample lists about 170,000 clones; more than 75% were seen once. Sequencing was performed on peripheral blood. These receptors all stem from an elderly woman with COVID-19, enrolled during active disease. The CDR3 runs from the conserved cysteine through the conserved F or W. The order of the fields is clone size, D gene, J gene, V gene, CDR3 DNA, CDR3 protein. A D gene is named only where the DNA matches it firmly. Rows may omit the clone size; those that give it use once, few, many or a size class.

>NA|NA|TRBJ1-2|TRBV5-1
TGCGCCAGCAGTGAAGGGGGTGCGGGCTATGGCTACACCTTC
CASSEGGAGYGYTF
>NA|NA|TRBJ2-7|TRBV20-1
TGCAGTGCTAGTCGGGACACAAGCTCCTACGAGCAGTACTTC
CSASRDTSSYEQYF
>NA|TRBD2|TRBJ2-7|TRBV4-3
TGCGCCAGCAGCCAATACGGGACTAGCGGGACCCACGAGCAGTACTTC
CASSQYGTSGTHEQYF
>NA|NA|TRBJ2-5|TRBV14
TGTGCCAGCAGCCGGTTGGGGGGGGCCTTGCAAGAGACCCAGTACTTC
CASSRLGGALQETQYF
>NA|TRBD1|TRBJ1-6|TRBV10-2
TGCGCCAGCAGTGAGGGGACAGCCTATTCACCCCTCCACTTT
CASSEGTAYSPLHF
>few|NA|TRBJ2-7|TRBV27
TGTGCCAGCAGTTTAAAGACAGGGAGGCCGGGACTCGATCTTTATTACGAGCAGTACTTC
CASSLKTGRPGLDLYYEQYF
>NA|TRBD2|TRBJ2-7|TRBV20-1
TGCAGTGCGAGTAGCGGGAGCCCCAACGAGCAGTACTTC
CSASSGSPNEQYF
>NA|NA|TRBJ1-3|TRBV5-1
TGCGCCAGCAGCTCCCTGCAGGGATCTGGAAACACCATATATTTT
CASSSLQGSGNTIYF
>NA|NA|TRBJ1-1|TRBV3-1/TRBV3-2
TGTGCCAGCAGCCAAGTTGGAGTGAACACTGAAGCTTTCTTT
CASSQVGVNTEAFF
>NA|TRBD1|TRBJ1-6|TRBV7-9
TGTGCCAGCGGGGGGACAGGGGACTCACCCCTCCACTTT
CASGGTGDSPLHF
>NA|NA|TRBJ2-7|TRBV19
TGTGCCACCTCCCAGGGGAGCGTGCAGTACTTC
CATSQGSVQYF
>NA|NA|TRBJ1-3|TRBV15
TGTGCCACCAGCAGGGGGAGGGCAGTCCCCTCTGGAAACACCATATATTTT
CATSRGRAVPSGNTIYF
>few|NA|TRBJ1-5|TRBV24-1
TGTGCCACCAGTGACCGTCAGGGTGGTAGCAATCAGCCCCAGCATTTT
CATSDRQGGSNQPQHF
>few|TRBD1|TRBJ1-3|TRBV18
TGTGCCAGCTCACCACCGGGACAGGGTGGAAACACCATATATTTT
CASSPPGQGGNTIYF
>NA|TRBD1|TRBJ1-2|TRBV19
TGTGCCAGTAGTACAACGACAGGGAATGGCTACACCTTC
CASSTTTGNGYTF
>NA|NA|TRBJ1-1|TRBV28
TGTGCCAGCAGTTTCGGCAGGCAGAACACTGAAGCTTTCTTT
CASSFGRQNTEAFF
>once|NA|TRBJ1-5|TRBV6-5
TGTGCCAGCAGGCCAGGGGTTAGCAATCAGCCCCAGCATTTT
CASRPGVSNQPQHF
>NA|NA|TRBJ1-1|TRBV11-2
TGTGCCAGCAGAGAAGGGGTTTGGACTGAAGCTTTCTTT
CASREGVWTEAFF
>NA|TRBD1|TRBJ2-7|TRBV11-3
TGTGCCAGCAGCCGAGGACAGGATGGCGAGCAGTACTTC
CASSRGQDGEQYF
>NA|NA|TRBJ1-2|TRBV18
TGTGCCAGCTCACCTGGTTCCCGAGGGAACTATGGCTACACCTTC
CASSPGSRGNYGYTF
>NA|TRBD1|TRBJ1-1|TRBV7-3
TGTGCCAGCAGCCCGTACCCAGGGGGCTACACTGAAGCTTTCTTT
CASSPYPGGYTEAFF
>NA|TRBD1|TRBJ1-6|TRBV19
TGTGCCAGTAGAGTGGACAGGACCAATTCACCCCTCCACTTT
CASRVDRTNSPLHF
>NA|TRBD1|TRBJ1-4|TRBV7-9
TGTGCCAGCAGCCGGGGACAGAATGAAAAACTGTTTTTT
CASSRGQNEKLFF
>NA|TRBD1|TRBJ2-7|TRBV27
TGTGCCAGCAGTTTGAAGGTAGGGGGCGCCAAGTCCTACGAGCAGTACTTC
CASSLKVGGAKSYEQYF
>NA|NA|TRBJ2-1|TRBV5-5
TGTGCCAGCAGTGACGAGGTGGGCTCCTACAATGAGCAGTTCTTC
CASSDEVGSYNEQFF
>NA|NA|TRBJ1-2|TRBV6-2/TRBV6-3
TGTGCCAGCAGTACAGGGATGGATGGCTACACCTTC
CASSTGMDGYTF
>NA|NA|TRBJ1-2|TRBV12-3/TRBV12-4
TGTGCCAGCAGTGAGAGGACAGTCTATGGCTACACCTTC
CASSERTVYGYTF